Included here is one TCR beta chain sequence, with context. This entry comes from a study of shared T cell receptors in the human thymus. Sequencing used immunoSEQ multiplex PCR; TCRdb keeps in-frame clones, though not all of them. This table has over 350,000 clones, approximately 95% appearing once. Sequenced sample: thymocytes. The sequence derives from a human donor.

The chain's CDR3 is CASSHSGQARALEAFF. The CDR3 DNA sequence: TGTGCCAGCAGCCATTCCGGACAGGCTAGGGCCCTTGAAGCTTTCTTT. The V and J genes are TRBV7-9 and TRBJ1-1, with 7 positions matching TRBD1. After removal of 5 bases from V and 7 bases from J, the junction contained 16 bases not matched to a gene. CDR3 length equals 16 residues. Germline assignment: CDR1 SEHNR and CDR2 FQNEAQ (reference sequence).